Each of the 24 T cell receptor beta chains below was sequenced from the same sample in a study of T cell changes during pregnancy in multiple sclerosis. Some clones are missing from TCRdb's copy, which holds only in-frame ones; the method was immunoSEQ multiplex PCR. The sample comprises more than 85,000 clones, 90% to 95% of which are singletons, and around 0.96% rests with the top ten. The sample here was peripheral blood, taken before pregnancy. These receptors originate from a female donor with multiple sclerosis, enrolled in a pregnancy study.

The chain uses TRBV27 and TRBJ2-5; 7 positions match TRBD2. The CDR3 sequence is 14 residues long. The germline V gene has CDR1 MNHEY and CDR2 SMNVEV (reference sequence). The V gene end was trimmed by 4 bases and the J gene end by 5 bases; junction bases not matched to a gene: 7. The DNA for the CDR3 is TGTGCCAGCAGTTCCGGGGAGGGGTGGGAGACCCAGTACTTC. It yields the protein CASSSGEGWETQYF.

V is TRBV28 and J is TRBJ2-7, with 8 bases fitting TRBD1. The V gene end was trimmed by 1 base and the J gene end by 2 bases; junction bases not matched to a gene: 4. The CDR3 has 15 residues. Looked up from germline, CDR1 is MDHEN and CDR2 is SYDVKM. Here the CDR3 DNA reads TGTGCCAGCAGTTTATTAGGGACAGGTACCTACGAGCAGTACTTC. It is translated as CASSLLGTGTYEQYF.

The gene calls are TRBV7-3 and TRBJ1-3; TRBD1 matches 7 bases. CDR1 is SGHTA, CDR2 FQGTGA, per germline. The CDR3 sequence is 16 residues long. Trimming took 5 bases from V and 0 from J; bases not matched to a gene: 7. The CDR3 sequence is CASSTPDRLSGNTIYF. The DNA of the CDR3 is TGTGCCAGCAGCACCCCGGACAGGCTCTCTGGAAACACCATATATTTT.

CDR3 coding DNA: TGTGCCAGCTCACTGGATAGCGTAACTATTTGGGGTGAGCAGTTCTTC. Translating gives CASSLDSVTIWGEQFF. This chain uses TRBV18 with TRBJ2-1, with a possible D match to TRBD2 (5 bases). Trimming took 4 bases from V and 9 from J, leaving 22 bases between them. CDR3 length: 16 residues. The germline V gene encodes CDR1 KGHSH and CDR2 LQKENI. Filled out from reference TRBV18 and TRBJ2-1, the complete variable domain reads NAGVMQNPRHLVRRRGQEARLRCSPMKGHSHVYWYRQLPEEGLKFMVYLQKENIIDESGMPKERFSAEFPKEGPSILRIQQVVRGDSAAYFCASSLDSVTIWGEQFFGPGTRLTVL.

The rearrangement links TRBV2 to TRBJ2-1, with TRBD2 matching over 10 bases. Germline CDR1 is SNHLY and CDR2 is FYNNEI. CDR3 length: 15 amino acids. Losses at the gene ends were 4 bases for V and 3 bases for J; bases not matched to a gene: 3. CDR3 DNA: TGTGCCAGCAGTGGAGCGGGAGGGCGCTACAATGAGCAGTTCTTC. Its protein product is CASSGAGGRYNEQFF. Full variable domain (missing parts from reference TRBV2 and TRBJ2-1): EPEVTQTPSHQVTQMGQEVILRCVPISNHLYFYWYRQILGQKVEFLVSFYNNEISEKSEIFDDQFSVERPDGSNFTLKIRSTKLEDSAMYFCASSGAGGRYNEQFFGPGTRLTVL.

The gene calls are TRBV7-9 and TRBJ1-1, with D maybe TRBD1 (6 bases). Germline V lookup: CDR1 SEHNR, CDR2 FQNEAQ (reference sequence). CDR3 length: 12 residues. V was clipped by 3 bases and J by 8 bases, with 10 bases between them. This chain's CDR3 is CASSLGTFEAFF. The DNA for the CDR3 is TGTGCCAGCAGCTTGGGGACATTCGAAGCTTTCTTT. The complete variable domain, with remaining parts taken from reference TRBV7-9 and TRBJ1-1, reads DTGVSQNPRHKITKRGQNVTFRCDPISEHNRLYWYRQTLGQGPEFLTYFQNEAQLEKSRLLSDRFSAERPKGSFSTLEIQRTEQGDSAMYLCASSLGTFEAFFGQGTRLTVV.

The CDR3 sequence: CASSSRLAGLYEQYF. CDR3 bases: TGTGCCAGCAGCTCCCGACTAGCGGGGCTCTACGAGCAGTACTTC. The V gene is TRBV7-9, the J gene TRBJ2-7; 11 positions agree with TRBD2. V lost 4 bases and J lost 3; bases outside the gene matches: 5. Germline loops: CDR1 SEHNR, CDR2 FQNEAQ (reference sequence). The CDR3 is made up of 15 amino acids.

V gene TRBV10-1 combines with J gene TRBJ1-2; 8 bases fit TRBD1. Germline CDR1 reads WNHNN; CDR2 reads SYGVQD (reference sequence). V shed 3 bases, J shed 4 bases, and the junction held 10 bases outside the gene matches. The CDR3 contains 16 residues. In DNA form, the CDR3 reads TGCGCCAGCAGTGATTACCGGGACAGGCGATTCTATGGCTACACCTTC. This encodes CASSDYRDRRFYGYTF.

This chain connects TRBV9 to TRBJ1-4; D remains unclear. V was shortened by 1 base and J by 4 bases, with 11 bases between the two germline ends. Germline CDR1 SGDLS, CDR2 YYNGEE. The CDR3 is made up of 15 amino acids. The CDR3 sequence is CASSVKFASNEKLFF. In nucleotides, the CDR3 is TGTGCCAGCAGCGTAAAGTTCGCGAGTAATGAAAAACTGTTTTTT.

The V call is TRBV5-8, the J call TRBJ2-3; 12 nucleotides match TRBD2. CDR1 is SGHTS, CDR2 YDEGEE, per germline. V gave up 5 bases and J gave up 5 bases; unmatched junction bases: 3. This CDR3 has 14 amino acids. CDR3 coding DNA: TGTGCCAGCAGGAGGGGACTAGCGGGAGATACGCAGTATTTT. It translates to CASRRGLAGDTQYF.

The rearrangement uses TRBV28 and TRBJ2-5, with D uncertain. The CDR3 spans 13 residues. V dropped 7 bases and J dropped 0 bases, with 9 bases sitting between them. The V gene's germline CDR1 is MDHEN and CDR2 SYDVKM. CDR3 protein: CASNPKNQETQYF. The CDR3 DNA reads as TGTGCCAGCAACCCTAAAAACCAAGAGACCCAGTACTTC.

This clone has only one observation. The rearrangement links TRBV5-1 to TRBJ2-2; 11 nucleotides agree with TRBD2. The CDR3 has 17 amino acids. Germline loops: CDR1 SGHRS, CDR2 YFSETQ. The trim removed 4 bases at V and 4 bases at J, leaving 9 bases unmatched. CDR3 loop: CASSLVSGRAITGELFF. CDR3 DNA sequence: TGCGCCAGCAGCCTTGTTAGCGGGAGGGCCATCACCGGGGAGCTGTTTTTT.

The CDR3 is CASSYGTGGYGYTF. CDR3 bases: TGTGCCAGCAGTTATGGGACAGGAGGTTATGGCTACACCTTC. The chain links TRBV6-5 to TRBJ1-2, with 8 bases matching TRBD1. The CDR3 has 14 residues. The junction had 5 bases not matched to a gene; V was cut back by 3 bases and J by 5 bases. Germline V lookup: CDR1 MNHEY, CDR2 SVGAGI.

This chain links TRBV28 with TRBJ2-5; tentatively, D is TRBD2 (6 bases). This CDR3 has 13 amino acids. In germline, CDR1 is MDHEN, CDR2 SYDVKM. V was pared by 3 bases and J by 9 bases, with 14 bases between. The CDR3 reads CASSFPGELAQYF. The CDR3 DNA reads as TGTGCCAGCAGTTTTCCGGGGGAGTTGGCCCAGTACTTC. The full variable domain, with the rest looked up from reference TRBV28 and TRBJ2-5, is DVKVTQSSRYLVKRTGEKVFLECVQDMDHENMFWYRQDPGLGLRLIYFSYDVKMKEKGDIPEGYSVSREKKERFSLILESASTNQTSMYLCASSFPGELAQYFGPGTRLLVL.

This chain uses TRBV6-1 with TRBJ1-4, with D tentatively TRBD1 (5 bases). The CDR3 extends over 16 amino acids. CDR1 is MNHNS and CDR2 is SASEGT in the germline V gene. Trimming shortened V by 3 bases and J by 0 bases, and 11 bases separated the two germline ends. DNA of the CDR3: TGTGCCAGCAGTGAGGGGCAGGGCCCAACTAATGAAAAACTGTTTTTT. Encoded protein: CASSEGQGPTNEKLFF.

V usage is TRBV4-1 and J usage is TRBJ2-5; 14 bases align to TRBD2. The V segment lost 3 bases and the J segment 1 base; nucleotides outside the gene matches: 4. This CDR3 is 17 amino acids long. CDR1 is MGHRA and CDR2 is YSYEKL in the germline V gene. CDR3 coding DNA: TGCGCCAGCAGCCAGGGACTAGCGGGAGCACTCCAAGAGACCCAGTACTTC. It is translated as CASSQGLAGALQETQYF.

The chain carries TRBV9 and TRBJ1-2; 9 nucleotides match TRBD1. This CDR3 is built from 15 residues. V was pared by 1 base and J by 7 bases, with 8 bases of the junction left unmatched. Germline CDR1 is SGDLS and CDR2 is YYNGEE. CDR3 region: CASSVTQVDRGGYTF. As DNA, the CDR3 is TGTGCCAGCAGCGTAACCCAAGTGGACAGGGGTGGCTACACCTTC.

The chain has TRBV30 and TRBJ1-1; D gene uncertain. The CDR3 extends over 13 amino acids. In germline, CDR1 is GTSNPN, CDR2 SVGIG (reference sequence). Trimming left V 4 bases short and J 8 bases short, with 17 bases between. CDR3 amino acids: CAWTQFGETEAFF. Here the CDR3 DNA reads TGTGCCTGGACCCAGTTCGGAGAAACCGAAGCTTTCTTT.

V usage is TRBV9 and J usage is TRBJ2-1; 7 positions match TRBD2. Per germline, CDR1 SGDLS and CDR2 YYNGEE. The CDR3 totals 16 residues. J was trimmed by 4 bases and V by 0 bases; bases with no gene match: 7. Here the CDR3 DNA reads TGTGCCAGCAGCGTAGACGGACTAGATCGGTACAATGAGCAGTTCTTC. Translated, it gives CASSVDGLDRYNEQFF.

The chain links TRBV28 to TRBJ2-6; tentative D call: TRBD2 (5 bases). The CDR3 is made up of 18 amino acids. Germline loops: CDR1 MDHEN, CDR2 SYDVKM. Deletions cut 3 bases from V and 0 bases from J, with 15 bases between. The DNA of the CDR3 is TGTGCCAGCAGTTTCCCCATAACGGGGAGCTCTGGGGCCAACGTCCTGACTTTC. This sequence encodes CASSFPITGSSGANVLTF.

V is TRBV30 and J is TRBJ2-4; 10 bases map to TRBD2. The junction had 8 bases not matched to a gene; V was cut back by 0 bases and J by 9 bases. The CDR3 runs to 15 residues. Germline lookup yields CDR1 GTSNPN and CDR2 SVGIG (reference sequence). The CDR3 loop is CAWSVGVGTSVIQYF. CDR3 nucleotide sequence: TGTGCCTGGAGTGTAGGGGTTGGGACTAGCGTCATTCAGTACTTC.

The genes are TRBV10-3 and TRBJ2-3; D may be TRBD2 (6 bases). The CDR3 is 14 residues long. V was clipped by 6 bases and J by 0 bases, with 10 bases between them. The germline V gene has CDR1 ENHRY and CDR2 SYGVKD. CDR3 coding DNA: TGTGCCATCAGAGGGACTGCTAGCACAGATACGCAGTATTTT. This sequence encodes CAIRGTASTDTQYF.

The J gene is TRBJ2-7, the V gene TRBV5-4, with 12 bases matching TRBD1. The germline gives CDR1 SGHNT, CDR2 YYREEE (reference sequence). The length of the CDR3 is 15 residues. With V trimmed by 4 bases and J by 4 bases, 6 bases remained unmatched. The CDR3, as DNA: TGTGCCAGCAGCGTTCCGGGACAGGGGGCGTACGAGCAGTACTTC. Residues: CASSVPGQGAYEQYF.

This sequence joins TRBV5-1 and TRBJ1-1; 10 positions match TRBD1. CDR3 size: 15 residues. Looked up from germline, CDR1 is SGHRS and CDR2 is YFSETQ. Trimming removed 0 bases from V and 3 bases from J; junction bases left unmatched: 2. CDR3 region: CASSLGGTGDTEAFF. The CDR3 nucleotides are TGCGCCAGCAGCTTGGGAGGGACAGGGGACACTGAAGCTTTCTTT.